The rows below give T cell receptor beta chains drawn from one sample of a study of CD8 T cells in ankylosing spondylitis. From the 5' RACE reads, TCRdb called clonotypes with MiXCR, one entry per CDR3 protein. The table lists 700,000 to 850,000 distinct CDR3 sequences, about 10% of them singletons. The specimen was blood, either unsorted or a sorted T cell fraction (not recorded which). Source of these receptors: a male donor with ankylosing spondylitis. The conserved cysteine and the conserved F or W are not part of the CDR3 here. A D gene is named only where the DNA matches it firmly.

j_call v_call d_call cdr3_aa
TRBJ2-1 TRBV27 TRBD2 ASIAGSYNEQF
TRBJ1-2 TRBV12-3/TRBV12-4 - ASSLGGNNYGYT
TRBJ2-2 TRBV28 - ASSFPVLSDRDTGELF
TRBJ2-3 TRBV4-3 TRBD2 ASSPLLAGTDTQY
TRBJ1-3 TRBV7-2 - ASSLLPNSGNTIY
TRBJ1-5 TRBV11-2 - ASSLMGLPNQPQH
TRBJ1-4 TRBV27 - ASGPLGATNEKLF
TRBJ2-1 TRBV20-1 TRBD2 SARESGRGYNEQF
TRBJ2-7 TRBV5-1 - ASNSLGQFGDEQY
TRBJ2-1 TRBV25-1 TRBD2 ASSEYPPSGRSHEQF
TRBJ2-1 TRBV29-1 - SVGWGSSYNEQF
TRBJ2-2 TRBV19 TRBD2 ASSISREAGELF
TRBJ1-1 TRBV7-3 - ASSSSPGAF
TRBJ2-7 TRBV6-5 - ASSYSLLSRNEQY
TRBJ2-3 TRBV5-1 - ASSSGEAQY
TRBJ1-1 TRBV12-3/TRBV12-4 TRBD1 ASSFWTGGRAEAF
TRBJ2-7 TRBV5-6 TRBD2 ASSDSGRADEQY
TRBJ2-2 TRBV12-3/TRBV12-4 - ASRLTLWDTGELF
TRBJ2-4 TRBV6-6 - ASCRDWENIQY
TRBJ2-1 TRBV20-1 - SATTSGPQYNEQF
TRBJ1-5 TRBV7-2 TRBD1 ASSLGGTENQPQH
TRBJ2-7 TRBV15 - ATSRFSDGIYEQY
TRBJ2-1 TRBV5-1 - ASRLGAYNEQF
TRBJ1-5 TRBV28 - ASRLSGGGLFH
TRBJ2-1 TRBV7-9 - ATRLRLGVNEQF
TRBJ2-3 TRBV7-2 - ASSQGVDTQY
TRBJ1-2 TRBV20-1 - SASSGSVYT
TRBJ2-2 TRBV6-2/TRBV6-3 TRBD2 ASSPGLADNTGELF
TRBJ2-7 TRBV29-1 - SVREISSYEQY
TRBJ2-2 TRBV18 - ASSPGAASNTGELF
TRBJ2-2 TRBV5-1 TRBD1 ASSPSTGETGELF
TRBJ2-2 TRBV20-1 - SARTAFRLF
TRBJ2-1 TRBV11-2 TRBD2 ASSSNSPGLAGGSYNEQF
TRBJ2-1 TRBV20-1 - SAASTSLSNNEQF
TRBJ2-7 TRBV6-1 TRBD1 ASREGQERYEQY
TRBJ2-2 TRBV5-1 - ASRSLSDTGELF
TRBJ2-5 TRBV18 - ASSPPNRRQETQY
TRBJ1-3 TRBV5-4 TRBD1 ATWTGGTSGNTIY
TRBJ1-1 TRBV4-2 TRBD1 ASGYRGGGNTEAF
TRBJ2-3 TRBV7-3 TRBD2 ASSLRSSGGPWTSTDTQY
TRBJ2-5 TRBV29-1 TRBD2 SVVAGEETQY